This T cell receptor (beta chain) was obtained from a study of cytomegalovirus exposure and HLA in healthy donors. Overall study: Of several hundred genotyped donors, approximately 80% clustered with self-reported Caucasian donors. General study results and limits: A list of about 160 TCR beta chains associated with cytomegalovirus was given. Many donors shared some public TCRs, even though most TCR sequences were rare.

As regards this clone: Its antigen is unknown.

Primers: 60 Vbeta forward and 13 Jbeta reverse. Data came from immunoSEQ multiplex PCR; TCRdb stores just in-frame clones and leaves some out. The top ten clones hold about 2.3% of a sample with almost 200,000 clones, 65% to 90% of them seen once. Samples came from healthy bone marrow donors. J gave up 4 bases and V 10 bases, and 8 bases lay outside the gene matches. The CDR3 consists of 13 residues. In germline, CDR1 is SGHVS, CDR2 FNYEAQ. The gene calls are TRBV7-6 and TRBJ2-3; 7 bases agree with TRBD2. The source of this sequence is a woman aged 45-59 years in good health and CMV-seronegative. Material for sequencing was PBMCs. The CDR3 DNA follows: TGTGCCATCGGTGGGGGGAGGGCAGATACGCAGTATTTT. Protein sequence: CAIGGGRADTQYF.